The 2 T cell receptor beta chains in this list originate from one sample, sequenced in a study of cytomegalovirus exposure and HLA in healthy donors. 60 Vbeta and 13 Jbeta primers were used in PCR. The data were produced by immunoSEQ multiplex PCR, yet TCRdb's version contains in-frame clones alone and is incomplete. The sample lists fewer than 200,000 clones, about 80% occurring once. Sequencing was done on a sample of PBMCs. These receptors were taken from a man aged 18 to 30 in good health and CMV-seropositive.

The chain employs TRBV4-1 and TRBJ1-3, with TRBD1 identical over 7 bases. V shed 2 bases and J 3 bases; nucleotides not matched to a gene: 10. Germline CDR1 is MGHRA and CDR2 is YSYEKL. This CDR3 has 17 amino acids. CDR3 in DNA: TGCGCCAGCAGCCAAATGAAGAGGGGGCGGGTTGGAAACACCATATATTTT. Translated: CASSQMKRGRVGNTIYF.

V usage is TRBV6-6 and J usage is TRBJ2-2, with D possibly matching TRBD1 (6 bases). Germline CDR1 and CDR2: MNHNY and SVGAGI (reference sequence). V was pared by 4 bases and J by 6 bases, with 9 bases between. CDR3 length equals 13 residues. CDR3 region: CASSSEGAGELFF. The CDR3 nucleotides are TGTGCCAGCAGTTCCGAGGGGGCCGGGGAGCTGTTTTTT.